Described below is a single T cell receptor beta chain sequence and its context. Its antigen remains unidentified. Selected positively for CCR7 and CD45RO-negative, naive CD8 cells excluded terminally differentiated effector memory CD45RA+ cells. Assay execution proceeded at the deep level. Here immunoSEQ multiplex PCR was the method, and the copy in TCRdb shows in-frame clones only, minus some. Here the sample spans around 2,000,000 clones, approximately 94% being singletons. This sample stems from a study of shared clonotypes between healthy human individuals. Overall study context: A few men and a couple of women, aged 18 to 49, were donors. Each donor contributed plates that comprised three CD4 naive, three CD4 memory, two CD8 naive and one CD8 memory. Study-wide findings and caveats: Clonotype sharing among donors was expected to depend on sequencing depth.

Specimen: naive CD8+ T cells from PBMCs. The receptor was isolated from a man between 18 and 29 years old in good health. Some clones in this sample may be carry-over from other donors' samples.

Here the CDR3 reads CASSFNSADGNYGYTF. CDR3 DNA sequence: TGCGCCAGCAGCTTTAACAGCGCTGACGGGAACTATGGCTACACCTTC. The chain recombines TRBV5-1 with TRBJ1-2; D remains ambiguous. V was clipped by 2 bases and J by 2 bases, with 16 bases between them. The CDR3 has 16 residues. Germline lookup yields CDR1 SGHRS and CDR2 YFSETQ.